Following are 2 T cell receptor beta chains from one sample sequenced in a study of graft-versus-host responses after intestinal transplantation. Measured with immunoSEQ multiplex PCR; TCRdb has only the in-frame clones, and not every one. The data contain more than 2,000 clones, 28% of them singletons. This specimen was alloreactive CD4+ T cells from a mixed lymphocyte reaction culture, taken before transplantation. This sample's subset: CFSE-low proliferating T cells sorted from roughly six-day pre-transplant mixed lymphocyte reaction (GvH or HvG direction). Receptors originate from a human patient who was an organ donor for intestinal transplantation.

V is TRBV30 and J is TRBJ2-6, with 9 bases lining up with TRBD1. In germline, CDR1 is GTSNPN, CDR2 SVGIG (reference sequence). The CDR3 sequence is 13 residues long. Germline trimming cut 8 bases from V and 2 bases from J; bases unmatched to any gene: 1. CDR3 in DNA: TGTGCCCGGGACAGGGCTGGGGCCAACGTCCTGACTTTC. It yields the protein CARDRAGANVLTF.

A word on this clone: A read error is likely here: a far larger clone is one base away. The chain links TRBV6-5 to TRBJ2-7; no reliable D call. Germline loops: CDR1 MNHEY, CDR2 SVGAGI. This CDR3 spans 11 amino acids. Written as DNA, the CDR3 is TGTGTCAGCAGCCGACTCTACGAGCAGTACTTC. This encodes CVSSRLYEQYF.